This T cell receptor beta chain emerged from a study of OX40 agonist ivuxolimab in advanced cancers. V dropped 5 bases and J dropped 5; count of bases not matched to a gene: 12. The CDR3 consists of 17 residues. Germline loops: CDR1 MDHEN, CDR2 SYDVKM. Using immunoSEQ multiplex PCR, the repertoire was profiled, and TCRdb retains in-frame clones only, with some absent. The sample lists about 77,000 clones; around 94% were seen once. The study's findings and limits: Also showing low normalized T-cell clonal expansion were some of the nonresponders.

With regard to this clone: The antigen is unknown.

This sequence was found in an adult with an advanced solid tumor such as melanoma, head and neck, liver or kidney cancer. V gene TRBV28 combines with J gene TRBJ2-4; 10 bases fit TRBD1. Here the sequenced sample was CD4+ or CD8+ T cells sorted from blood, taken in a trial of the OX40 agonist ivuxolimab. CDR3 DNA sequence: TGTGCCAGCAGTAACCGCCGGGACAGGGGCATTGAAAACATTCAGTACTTC. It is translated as CASSNRRDRGIENIQYF.